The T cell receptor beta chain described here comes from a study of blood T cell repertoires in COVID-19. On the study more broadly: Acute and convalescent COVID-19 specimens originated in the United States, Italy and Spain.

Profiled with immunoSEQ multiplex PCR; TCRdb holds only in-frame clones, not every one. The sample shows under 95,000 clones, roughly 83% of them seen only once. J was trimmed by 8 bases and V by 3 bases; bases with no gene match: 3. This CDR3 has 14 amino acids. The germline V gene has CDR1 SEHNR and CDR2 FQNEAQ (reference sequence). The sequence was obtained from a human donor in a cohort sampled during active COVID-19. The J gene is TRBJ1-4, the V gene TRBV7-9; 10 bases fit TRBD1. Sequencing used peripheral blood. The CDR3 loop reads CASSFGTGDEKLFF. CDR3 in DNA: TGTGCCAGCAGCTTTGGGACAGGGGACGAAAAACTGTTTTTT.